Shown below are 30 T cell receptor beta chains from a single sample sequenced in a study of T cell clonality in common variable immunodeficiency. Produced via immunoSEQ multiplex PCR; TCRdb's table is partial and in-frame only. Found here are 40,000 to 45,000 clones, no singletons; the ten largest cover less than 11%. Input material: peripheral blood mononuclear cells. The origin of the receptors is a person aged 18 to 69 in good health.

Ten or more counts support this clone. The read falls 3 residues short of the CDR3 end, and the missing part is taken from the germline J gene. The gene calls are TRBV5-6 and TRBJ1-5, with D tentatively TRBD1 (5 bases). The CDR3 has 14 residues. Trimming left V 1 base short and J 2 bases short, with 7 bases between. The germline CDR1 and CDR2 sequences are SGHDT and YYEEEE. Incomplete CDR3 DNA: TGTGCCAGCAGCTTGAGAGGGGGCAATCAGCCC. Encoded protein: CASSLRGGNQP. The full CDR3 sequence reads CASSLRGGNQPQHF.

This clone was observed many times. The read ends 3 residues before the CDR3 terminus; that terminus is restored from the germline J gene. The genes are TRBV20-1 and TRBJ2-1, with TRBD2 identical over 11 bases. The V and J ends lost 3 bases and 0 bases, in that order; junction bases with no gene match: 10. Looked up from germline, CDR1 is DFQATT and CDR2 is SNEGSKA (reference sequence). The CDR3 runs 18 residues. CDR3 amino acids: CSASVITSGSYSYNEQFF. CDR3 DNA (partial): TGCAGTGCTAGTGTTATTACTAGCGGGAGTTACTCCTACAATGAG.

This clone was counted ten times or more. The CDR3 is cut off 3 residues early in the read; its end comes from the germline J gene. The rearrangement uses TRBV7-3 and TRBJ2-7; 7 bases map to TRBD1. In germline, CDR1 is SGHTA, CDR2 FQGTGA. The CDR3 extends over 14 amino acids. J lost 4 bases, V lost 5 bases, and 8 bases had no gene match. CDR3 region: CASSPRQGAYEQYF. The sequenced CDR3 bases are TGTGCCAGCAGCCCCCGACAGGGAGCTTACGAG.

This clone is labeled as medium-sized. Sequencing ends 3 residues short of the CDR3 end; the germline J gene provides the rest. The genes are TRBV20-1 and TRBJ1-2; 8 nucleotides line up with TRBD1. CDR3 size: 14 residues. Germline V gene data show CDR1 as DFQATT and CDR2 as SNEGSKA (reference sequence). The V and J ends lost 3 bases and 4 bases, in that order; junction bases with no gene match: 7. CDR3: CSASRTTGGYGYTF. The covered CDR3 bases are TGCAGTGCTAGCCGTACAACAGGGGGCTATGGC.

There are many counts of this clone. CDR3 DNA (partial): TGCACCCACCAGACAGGGGACCTACATTCACCC. It translates to CTHQTGDLHSP. The CDR3 reads in full as CTHQTGDLHSPLHF. J is TRBJ1-6 and V is TRBV20-1; TRBD1 aligns across 8 bases. The CDR3 end lies 3 residues beyond the end of the read and is filled in from the germline J gene. Germline CDR1 DFQATT, CDR2 SNEGSKA (reference sequence). The CDR3 is made up of 14 amino acids.

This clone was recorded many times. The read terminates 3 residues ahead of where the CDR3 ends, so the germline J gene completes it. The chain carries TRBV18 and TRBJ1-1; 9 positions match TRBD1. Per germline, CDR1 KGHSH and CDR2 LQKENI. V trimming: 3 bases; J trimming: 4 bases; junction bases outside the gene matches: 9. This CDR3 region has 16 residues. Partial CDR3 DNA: TGTGCCAGCTCACCGGCACCGGGACAGGGAACCACTGAA. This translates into CASSPAPGQGTTE. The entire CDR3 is CASSPAPGQGTTEAFF. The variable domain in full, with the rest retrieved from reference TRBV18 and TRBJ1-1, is NAGVMQNPRHLVRRRGQEARLRCSPMKGHSHVYWYRQLPEEGLKFMVYLQKENIIDESGMPKERFSAEFPKEGPSILRIQQVVRGDSAAYFCASSPAPGQGTTEAFFGQGTRLTVV.

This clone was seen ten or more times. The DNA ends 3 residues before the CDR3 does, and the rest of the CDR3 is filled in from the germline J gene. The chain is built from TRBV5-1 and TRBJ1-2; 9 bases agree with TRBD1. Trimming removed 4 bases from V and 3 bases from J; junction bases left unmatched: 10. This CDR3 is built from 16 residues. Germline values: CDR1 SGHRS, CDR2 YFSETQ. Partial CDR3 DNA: TGCGCCAGCAGCCCGATGGGACAGGGAGGACACTATGGC. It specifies CASSPMGQGGHYG. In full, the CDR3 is CASSPMGQGGHYGYTF.

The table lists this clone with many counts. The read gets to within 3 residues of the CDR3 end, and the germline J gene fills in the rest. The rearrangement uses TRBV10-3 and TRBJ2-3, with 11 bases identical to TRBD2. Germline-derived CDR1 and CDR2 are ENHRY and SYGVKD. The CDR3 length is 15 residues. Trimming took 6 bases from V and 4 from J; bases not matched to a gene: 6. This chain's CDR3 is CAISLQLAGADTQYF. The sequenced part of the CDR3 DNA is TGTGCCATCAGCCTTCAACTAGCGGGGGCAGATACG.

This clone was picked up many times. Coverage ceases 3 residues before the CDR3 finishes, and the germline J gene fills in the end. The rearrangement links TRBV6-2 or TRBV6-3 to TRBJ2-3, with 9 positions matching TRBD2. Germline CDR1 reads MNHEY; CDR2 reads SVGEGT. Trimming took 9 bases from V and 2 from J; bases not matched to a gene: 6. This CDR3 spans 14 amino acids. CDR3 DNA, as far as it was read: TGTGCCAGTATACTAGCGGGCCCCACAGATACG. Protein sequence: CASILAGPTDT. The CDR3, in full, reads CASILAGPTDTQYF.

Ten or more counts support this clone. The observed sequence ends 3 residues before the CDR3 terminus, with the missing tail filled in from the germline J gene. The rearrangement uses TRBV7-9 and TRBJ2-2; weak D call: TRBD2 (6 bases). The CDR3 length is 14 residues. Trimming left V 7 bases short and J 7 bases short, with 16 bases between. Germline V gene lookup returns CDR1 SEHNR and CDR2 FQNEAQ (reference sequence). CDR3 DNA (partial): TGTGCCAGCACCCCCGGAGGGGAGGACGGGGAG. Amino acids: CASTPGGEDGE. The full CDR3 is CASTPGGEDGELFF.

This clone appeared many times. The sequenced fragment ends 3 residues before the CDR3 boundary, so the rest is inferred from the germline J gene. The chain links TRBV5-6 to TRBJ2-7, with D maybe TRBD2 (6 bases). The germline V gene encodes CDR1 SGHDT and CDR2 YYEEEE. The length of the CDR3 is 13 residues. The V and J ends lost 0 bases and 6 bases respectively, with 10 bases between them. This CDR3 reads CASSLGGDREQYF. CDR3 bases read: TGTGCCAGCAGCTTGGGGGGGGATCGCGAG.

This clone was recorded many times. Incomplete CDR3 DNA: TGTGCCAGCAGCCTATCCTCTTATGAAAAA. Its protein is CASSLSSYEK. The whole CDR3 is CASSLSSYEKLFF. V usage is TRBV7-9 and J usage is TRBJ1-4; D is undetermined. The observed sequence ends 3 residues before the CDR3 terminus, with the missing tail filled in from the germline J gene. CDR1 is SEHNR, CDR2 FQNEAQ, per germline (reference sequence). This CDR3 is 13 amino acids long. V was cut by 5 bases and J by 6 bases, with 10 bases left in between.

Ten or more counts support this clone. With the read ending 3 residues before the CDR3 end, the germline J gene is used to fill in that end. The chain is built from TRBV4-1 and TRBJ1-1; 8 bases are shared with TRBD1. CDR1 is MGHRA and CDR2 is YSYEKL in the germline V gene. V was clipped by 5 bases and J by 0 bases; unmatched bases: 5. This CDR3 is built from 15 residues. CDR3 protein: CASSSRTGLNTEAFF. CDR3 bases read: TGCGCCAGCAGCTCCCGGACAGGGTTGAACACTGAA.

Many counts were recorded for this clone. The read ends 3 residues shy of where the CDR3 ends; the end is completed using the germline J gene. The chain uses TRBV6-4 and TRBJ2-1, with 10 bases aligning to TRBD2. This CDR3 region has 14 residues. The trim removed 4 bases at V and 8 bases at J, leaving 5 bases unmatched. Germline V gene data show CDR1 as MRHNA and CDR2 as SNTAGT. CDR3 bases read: TGTGCCAGCAGTGTGGCTAGCGGGAGTTATGAG. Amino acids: CASSVASGSYE. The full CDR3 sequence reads CASSVASGSYEQFF.

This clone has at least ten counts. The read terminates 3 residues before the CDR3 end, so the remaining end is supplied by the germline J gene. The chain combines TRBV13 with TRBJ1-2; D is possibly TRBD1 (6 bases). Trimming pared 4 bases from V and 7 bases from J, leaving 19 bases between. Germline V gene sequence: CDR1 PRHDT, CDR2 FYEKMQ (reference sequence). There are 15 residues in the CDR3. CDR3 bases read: TGTGCCAGCAGCTCCAAAGGCGGGGGGCGAGGTGGC. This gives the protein CASSSKGGGRGG. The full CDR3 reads CASSSKGGGRGGYTF. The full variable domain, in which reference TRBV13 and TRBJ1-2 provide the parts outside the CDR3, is AAGVIQSPRHLIKEKRETATLKCYPIPRHDTVYWYQQGPGQDPQFLISFYEKMQSDKGSIPDRFSAQQFSDYHSELNMSSLELGDSALYFCASSSKGGGRGGYTFGSGTRLTVV.

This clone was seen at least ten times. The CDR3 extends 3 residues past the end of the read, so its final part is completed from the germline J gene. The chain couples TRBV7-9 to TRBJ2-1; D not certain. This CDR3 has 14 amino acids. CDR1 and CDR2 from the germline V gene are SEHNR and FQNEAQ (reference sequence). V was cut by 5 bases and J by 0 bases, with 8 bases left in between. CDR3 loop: CASSPQSSYNEQFF. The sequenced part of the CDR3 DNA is TGTGCCAGCAGCCCCCAGTCCTCCTACAATGAG.

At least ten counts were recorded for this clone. CDR3 in amino acids: CASSLGGGHIDNEQFF. CDR3 DNA, as far as it was read: TGTGCCAGCAGTTTAGGGGGGGGGCACATCGACAATGAG. The chain employs TRBV28 and TRBJ2-1, with D perhaps TRBD2 (7 bases). The read finishes 3 residues shy of the CDR3 end, and the germline J gene is used to complete it. Germline V gene data show CDR1 as MDHEN and CDR2 as SYDVKM. V lost 2 bases, J lost 5 bases, and 16 bases lay in between. The CDR3 has 16 residues.

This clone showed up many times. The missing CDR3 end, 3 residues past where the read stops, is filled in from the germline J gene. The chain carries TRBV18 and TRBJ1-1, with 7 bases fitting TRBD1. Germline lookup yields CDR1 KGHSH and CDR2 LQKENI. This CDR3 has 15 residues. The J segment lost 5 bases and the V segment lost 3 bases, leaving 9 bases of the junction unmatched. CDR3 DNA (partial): TGTGCCAGCTCACCCGAGACAGGGTCTCGGACTGAA. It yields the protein CASSPETGSRTE. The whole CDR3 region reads CASSPETGSRTEAFF.

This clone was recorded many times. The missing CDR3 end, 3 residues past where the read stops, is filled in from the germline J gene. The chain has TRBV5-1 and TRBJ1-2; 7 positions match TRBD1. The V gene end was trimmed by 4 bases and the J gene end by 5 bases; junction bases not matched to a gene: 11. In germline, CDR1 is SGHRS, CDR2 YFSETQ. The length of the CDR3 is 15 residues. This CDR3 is CASSPSTGPGYGYTF. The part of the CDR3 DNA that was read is TGCGCCAGCAGCCCATCGACAGGGCCGGGATATGGC.

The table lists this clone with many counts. The covered CDR3 bases are TGTGCCAGCAGTTCTACAGGGGTTAACACTGAA. Translating gives CASSSTGVNTE. The full CDR3 protein is CASSSTGVNTEAFF. The rearrangement uses TRBV28 and TRBJ1-1; 7 nucleotides agree with TRBD1. The CDR3 end falls 3 residues outside the read, so it is completed with the germline J gene. Unmatched junction bases numbered 4, after V lost 4 bases and J lost 2 bases. Per germline, CDR1 MDHEN and CDR2 SYDVKM. The CDR3 has 14 residues.

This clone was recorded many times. The CDR3 bases that were read are TGTGCCAGCAGTGAATCCAGCGGGAGTGGCACAGATACG. Its translation is CASSESSGSGTDT. The CDR3 as a whole reads CASSESSGSGTDTQYF. The chain couples TRBV6-1 to TRBJ2-3; 8 bases are shared with TRBD2. The CDR3 end falls 3 residues outside the read, so it is completed with the germline J gene. Germline CDR1 is MNHNS and CDR2 is SASEGT. V trimming: 2 bases; J trimming: 1 base; junction bases outside the gene matches: 5. This CDR3 region has 16 residues.

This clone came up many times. The DNA read from the CDR3 is TGCAGTGCGAACACCGGCTGGGGCAGCGACTACGAG. It yields the protein CSANTGWGSDYE. The CDR3 reads in full as CSANTGWGSDYEQYF. V is TRBV20-1 and J is TRBJ2-7, with a possible D match to TRBD1 (5 bases). The missing CDR3 end, 3 residues past where the read stops, is filled in from the germline J gene. V was trimmed by 6 bases and J by 3 bases, leaving 21 bases between them. The CDR3 runs 15 residues. Germline loops: CDR1 DFQATT, CDR2 SNEGSKA (reference sequence).

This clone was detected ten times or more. The CDR3 sequence is CASEELAGSTDTQYF. The covered CDR3 bases are TGTGCCAGCGAGGAATTAGCGGGGAGCACAGATACG. The chain joins TRBV2 to TRBJ2-3; 8 bases fit TRBD2. The DNA ends 3 residues before the CDR3 does, and the rest of the CDR3 is filled in from the germline J gene. The germline CDR1 and CDR2 sequences are SNHLY and FYNNEI. The V segment lost 8 bases and the J segment 0 bases; nucleotides outside the gene matches: 7. The CDR3 is 15 amino acids. Using reference TRBV2 and TRBJ2-3 for the parts outside the CDR3, the full variable domain is EPEVTQTPSHQVTQMGQEVILRCVPISNHLYFYWYRQILGQKVEFLVSFYNNEISEKSEIFDDQFSVERPDGSNFTLKIRSTKLEDSAMYFCASEELAGSTDTQYFGPGTRLTVL.

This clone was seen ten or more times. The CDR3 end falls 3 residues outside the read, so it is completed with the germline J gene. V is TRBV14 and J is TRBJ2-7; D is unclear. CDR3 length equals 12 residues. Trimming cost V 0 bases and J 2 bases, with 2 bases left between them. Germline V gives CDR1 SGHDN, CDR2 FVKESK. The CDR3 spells CASSQDTYEQYF. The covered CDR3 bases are TGTGCCAGCAGCCAAGACACCTACGAG.

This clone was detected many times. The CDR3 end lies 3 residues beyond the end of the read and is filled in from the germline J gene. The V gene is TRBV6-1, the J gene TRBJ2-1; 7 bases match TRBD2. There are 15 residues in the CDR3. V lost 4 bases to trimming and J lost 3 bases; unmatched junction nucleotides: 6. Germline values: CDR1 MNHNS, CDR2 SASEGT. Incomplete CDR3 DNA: TGTGCCAGCAGTGGCAATAGCGGGCTCTACAATGAG. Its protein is CASSGNSGLYNE. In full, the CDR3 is CASSGNSGLYNEQFF.

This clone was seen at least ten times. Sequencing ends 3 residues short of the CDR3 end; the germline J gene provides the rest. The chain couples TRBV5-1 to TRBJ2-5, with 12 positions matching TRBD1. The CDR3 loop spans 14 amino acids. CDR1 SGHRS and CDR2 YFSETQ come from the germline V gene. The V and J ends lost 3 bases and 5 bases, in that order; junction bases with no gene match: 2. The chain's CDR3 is CASSSGTGGETQYF. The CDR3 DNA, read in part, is TGCGCCAGCAGCTCCGGGACAGGGGGCGAGACC.

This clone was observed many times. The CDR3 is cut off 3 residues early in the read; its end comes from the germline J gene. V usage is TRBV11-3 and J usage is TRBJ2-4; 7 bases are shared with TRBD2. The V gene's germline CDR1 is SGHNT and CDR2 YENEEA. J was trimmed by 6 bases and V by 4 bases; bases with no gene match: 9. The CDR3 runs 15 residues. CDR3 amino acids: CASSSSSGLGNIQYF. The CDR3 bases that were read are TGTGCCAGCAGCTCCTCTAGCGGTCTCGGAAACATT.

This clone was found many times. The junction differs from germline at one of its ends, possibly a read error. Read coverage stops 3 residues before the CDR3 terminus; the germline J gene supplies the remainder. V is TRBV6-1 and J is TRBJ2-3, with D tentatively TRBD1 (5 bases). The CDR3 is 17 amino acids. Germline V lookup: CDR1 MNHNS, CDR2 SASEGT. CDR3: CASSEDMAGLYPDTQYF. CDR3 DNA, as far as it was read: TGTGCCAGCAGCGAAGATATGGCAGGGCTATACCCAGATACG.

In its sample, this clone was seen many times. CDR3 protein: CASSGGGATDTQYF. The covered CDR3 bases are TGTGCCAGCAGTGGCGGGGGGGCCACAGATACG. The chain is built from TRBV6-4 and TRBJ2-3; TRBD2 aligns across 9 bases. The read gets to within 3 residues of the CDR3 end, and the germline J gene fills in the rest. The ends lost 4 bases at V and 2 bases at J; junction bases unmatched: 1. CDR1 is MRHNA, CDR2 SNTAGT, per germline. There are 14 residues in the CDR3.

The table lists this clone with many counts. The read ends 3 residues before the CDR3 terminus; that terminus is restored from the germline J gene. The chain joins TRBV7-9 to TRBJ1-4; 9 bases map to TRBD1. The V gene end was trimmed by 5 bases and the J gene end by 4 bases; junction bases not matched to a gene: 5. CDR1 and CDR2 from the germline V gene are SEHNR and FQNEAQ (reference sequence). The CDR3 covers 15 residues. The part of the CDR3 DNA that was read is TGTGCCAGCAGCCTAGGACAGGGGAATAATGAAAAA. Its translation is CASSLGQGNNEK. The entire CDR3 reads CASSLGQGNNEKLFF.